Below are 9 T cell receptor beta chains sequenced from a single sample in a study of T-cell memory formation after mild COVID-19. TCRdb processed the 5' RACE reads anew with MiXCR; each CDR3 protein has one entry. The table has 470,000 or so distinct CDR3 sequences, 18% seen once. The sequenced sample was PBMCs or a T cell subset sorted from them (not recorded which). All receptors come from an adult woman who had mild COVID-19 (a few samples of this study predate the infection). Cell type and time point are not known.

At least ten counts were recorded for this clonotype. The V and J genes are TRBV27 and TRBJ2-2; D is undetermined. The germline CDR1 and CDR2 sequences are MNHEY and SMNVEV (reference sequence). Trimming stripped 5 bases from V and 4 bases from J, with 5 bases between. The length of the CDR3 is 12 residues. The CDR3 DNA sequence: TGTGCCAGCAGTCACTTCACCGGGGAGCTGTTTTTT. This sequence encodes CASSHFTGELFF.

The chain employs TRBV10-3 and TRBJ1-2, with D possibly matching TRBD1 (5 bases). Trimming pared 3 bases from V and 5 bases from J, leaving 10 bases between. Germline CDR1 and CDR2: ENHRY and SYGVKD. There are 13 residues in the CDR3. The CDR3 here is CAISDGGKYGYTF. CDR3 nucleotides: TGTGCCATCAGTGACGGGGGGAAATATGGCTACACCTTC.

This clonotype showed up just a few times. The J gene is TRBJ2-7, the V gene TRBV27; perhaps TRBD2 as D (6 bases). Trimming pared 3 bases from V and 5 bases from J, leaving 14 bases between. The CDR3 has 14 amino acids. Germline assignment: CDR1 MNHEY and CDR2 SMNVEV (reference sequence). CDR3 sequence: CASSFGGYANEQYF. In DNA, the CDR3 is TGTGCCAGCAGTTTCGGGGGTTACGCGAACGAGCAGTACTTC.

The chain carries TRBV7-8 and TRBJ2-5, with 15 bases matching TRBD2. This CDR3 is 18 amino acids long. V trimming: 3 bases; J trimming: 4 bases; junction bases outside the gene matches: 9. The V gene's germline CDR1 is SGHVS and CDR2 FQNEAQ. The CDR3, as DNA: TGTGCCAGCAGCTTGTTACGGACTAGCGGGAGGGGAAGAGAGACCCAGTACTTC. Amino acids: CASSLLRTSGRGRETQYF. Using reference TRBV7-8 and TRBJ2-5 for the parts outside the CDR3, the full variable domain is GAGVSQSPRYKVAKRGQDVALRCDPISGHVSLFWYQQALGQGPEFLTYFQNEAQLDKSGLPSDRFFAERPEGSVSTLKIQRTQQEDSAVYLCASSLLRTSGRGRETQYFGPGTRLLVL.

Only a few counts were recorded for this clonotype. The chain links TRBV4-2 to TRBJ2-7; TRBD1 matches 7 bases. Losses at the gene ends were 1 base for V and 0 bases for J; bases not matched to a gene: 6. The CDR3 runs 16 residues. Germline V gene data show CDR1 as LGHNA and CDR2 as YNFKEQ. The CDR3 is CASSQVLGQSSYEQYF. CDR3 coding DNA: TGTGCCAGCAGCCAAGTTTTGGGACAGAGCTCCTACGAGCAGTACTTC.

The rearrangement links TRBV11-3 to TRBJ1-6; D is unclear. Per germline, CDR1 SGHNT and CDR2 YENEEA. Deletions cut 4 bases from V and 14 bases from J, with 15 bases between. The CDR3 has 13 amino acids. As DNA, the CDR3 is TGTGCCAGCAGCTCGTCCGGACTTCGGACCCTCCACTTT. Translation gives CASSSSGLRTLHF.

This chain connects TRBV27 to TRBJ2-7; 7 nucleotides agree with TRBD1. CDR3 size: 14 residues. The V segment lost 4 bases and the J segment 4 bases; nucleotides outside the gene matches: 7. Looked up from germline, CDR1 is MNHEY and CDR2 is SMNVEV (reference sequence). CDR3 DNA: TGTGCCAGCAGTTCGACAGGGTGGGCGTACGAGCAGTACTTC. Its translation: CASSSTGWAYEQYF.

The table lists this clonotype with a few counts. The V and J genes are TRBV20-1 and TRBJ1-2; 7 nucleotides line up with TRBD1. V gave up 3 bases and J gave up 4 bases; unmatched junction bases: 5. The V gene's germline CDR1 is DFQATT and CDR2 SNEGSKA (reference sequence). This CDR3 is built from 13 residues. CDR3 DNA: TGCAGTGCTAGGGGGACAGCAAGCTATGGCTACACCTTC. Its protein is CSARGTASYGYTF.

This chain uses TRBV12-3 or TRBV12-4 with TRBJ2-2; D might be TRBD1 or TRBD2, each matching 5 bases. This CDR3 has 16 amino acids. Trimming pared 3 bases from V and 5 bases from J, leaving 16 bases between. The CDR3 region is CASSFGATVGTGELFF. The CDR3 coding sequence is TGTGCCAGCAGTTTCGGGGCTACCGTGGGGACCGGGGAGCTGTTTTTT.